Listed below are T cell receptor beta chains from one sample, sequenced in a study of T cells in Graves' hyperthyroidism and ophthalmopathy. TCRdb called the multiplex PCR reads again in MiXCR, with one record for every CDR3 protein. The sample lists hundreds of thousands of distinct CDR3 sequences; around 25% were seen once. The specimen was blood. The receptors stem from a man in his forties or fifties with Graves' hyperthyroidism. Both conserved end residues are part of each CDR3. D genes are given only for firm matches. Clone size is shown for a subset of rows, as once, few, many or a class of expanded clone.

J gene	D gene	clone size	CDR3 length	V gene	CDR3 protein	CDR3 DNA
TRBJ1-1	-	-	13	TRBV5-6	CASSLGPGFEAFF	TGTGCCAGCAGCTTGGGCCCAGGCTTTGAAGCTTTCTTT
TRBJ2-7	TRBD1	-	14	TRBV27	CASSLGQGRYEQYF	TGTGCCAGCAGCTTGGGACAGGGGCGCTACGAGCAGTACTTC
TRBJ2-4	TRBD1	-	16	TRBV29-1	CSVEVGTGVSKNIQYF	TGCAGCGTTGAAGTAGGGACAGGGGTCTCCAAAAACATTCAGTACTTC
TRBJ1-5	-	-	14	TRBV24-1	CATSDHWGNQPQHF	TGTGCCACCAGTGACCACTGGGGGAATCAGCCCCAGCATTTT
TRBJ2-1	TRBD2	few	14	TRBV3-1	CASSYSGTTNEQFF	TGTGCCAGCAGTTACTCCGGGACTACCAATGAGCAGTTCTTC
TRBJ2-1	TRBD2	many	16	TRBV5-1	CASSLDLAGTYNEQFF	TGCGCCAGCAGCTTGGATCTAGCGGGAACCTACAATGAGCAGTTCTTC
TRBJ2-7	-	-	15	TRBV6-1	CASSEYRQTTYEQYF	TGTGCCAGCAGTGAGTATCGGCAGACGACCTACGAGCAGTACTTC
TRBJ2-1	-	-	14	TRBV11-2	CASSFQPTNNEQFF	TGTGCCAGCAGCTTTCAACCTACAAACAATGAGCAGTTCTTC
TRBJ2-3	TRBD2	-	14	TRBV11-3	CASSHSGKTDTQYF	TGTGCCAGCAGCCATAGCGGGAAGACAGATACGCAGTATTTT
TRBJ2-2	-	few	13	TRBV7-2	CASSVGASGELFF	TGTGCCAGCAGTGTAGGGGCCTCCGGGGAGCTGTTTTTT
TRBJ1-1	-	many	12	TRBV12-3/TRBV12-4	CASRSGVSEAFF	TGTGCCAGCAGGTCAGGGGTATCTGAAGCTTTCTTT
TRBJ2-2	TRBD2	few	14	TRBV3-1	CASRSSGRPGELFF	TGTGCCAGCAGGAGTAGCGGGAGACCCGGGGAGCTGTTTTTT
TRBJ2-7	TRBD2	many	15	TRBV7-3	CASSPTSGRSYEQYF	TGTGCCAGCAGCCCAACTAGCGGGAGGTCCTACGAGCAGTACTTC
TRBJ2-1	TRBD2	-	17	TRBV24-1	CATSGLAGDKLRDEQFF	TGTGCCACCAGTGGTCTAGCGGGAGATAAGCTTCGTGATGAGCAGTTCTTC
TRBJ2-5	TRBD1	many	15	TRBV11-1	CASSQGQGLSETQYF	TGTGCCAGCAGCCAGGGACAGGGGCTGTCGGAGACCCAGTACTTC